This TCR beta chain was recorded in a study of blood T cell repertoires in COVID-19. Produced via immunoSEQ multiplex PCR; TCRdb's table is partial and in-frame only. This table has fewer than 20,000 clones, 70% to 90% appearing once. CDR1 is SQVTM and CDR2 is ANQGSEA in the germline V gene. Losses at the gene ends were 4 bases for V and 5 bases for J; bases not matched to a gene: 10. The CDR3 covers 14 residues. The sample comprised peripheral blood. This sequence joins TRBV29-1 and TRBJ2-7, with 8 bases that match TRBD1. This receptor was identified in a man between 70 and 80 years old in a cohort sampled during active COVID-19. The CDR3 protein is CSVAQDRVGNEQYF. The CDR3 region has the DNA TGCAGCGTTGCCCAGGACAGGGTAGGTAACGAGCAGTACTTC.